Listed below are T cell receptor beta chains from one sample, sequenced in a study of beta chain features in type 1 diabetes. Assay used: immunoSEQ multiplex PCR; TCRdb lists only in-frame clones, some missing. The data hold approximately 300,000 clones, with roughly 9.6% observed a single time. Material: naive CD4+ T cells from blood. The receptor source for this set is a woman aged 25 to 39 in good health. CDR3s include the opening cysteine and the closing phenylalanine or tryptophan. D genes are given only for firm matches. Clone size, where shown, is once, few, many, or a class for clones that have expanded.

v_gene	d_gene	j_gene	abundance	CDR3aa	CDR3nt
TRBV7-3	NA	TRBJ2-1	NA	CASSLGWSASSNEQFF	TGTGCCAGCAGCTTAGGGTGGTCGGCTAGCAGCAATGAGCAGTTCTTC
TRBV28	TRBD2	TRBJ2-7	few	CASGDLSGSNEQYF	TGTGCCAGCGGGGACCTTAGCGGGAGCAACGAGCAGTACTTC
TRBV25-1	NA	TRBJ2-2	few	CASSDYRDRGELFF	TGTGCCAGCAGTGATTACCGGGATCGCGGGGAGCTGTTTTTT
TRBV30	TRBD2	TRBJ2-1	NA	CAWARLAGRYLNEQFF	TGTGCCTGGGCCCGACTAGCGGGACGCTACCTCAATGAGCAGTTCTTC
TRBV6-5	NA	TRBJ1-1	NA	CASSVEATGNTEAFF	TGTGCCAGCAGCGTGGAAGCGACAGGTAACACTGAAGCTTTCTTT
TRBV13	TRBD2	TRBJ2-1	few	CASSPGLAGGNNEQFF	TGTGCCAGCAGCCCCGGTCTAGCGGGAGGGAACAATGAGCAGTTCTTC
TRBV7-3	NA	TRBJ1-1	NA	CASSLNTDTEAFF	TGTGCCAGCAGCTTAAATACAGACACTGAAGCTTTCTTT
TRBV6-5	NA	TRBJ2-1	few	CASSYSGGRYNEQFF	TGTGCCAGCAGTTACTCGGGGGGTAGATACAATGAGCAGTTCTTC
TRBV7-2	TRBD2	TRBJ2-7	few	CASRKPSGEYEQYF	TGTGCCAGCAGGAAACCTAGCGGGGAGTACGAGCAGTACTTC
TRBV6-5	NA	TRBJ1-4	few	CASSPDTTNEKLFF	TGTGCCAGCAGCCCCGACACGACTAATGAAAAACTGTTTTTT
TRBV7-6	TRBD2	TRBJ2-2	NA	CASRLLAHTNTGELFF	TGTGCCAGCAGACTACTAGCGCACACGAACACCGGGGAGCTGTTTTTT
TRBV5-6	TRBD1	TRBJ1-5	few	CASSRDRGGLNQPQHF	TGTGCCAGCAGCCGGGACAGGGGGGGCCTTAATCAGCCCCAGCATTTT
TRBV6-5	NA	TRBJ2-6	few	CASSYHSNSGANVLTF	TGTGCCAGCAGTTATCACAGCAACTCTGGGGCCAACGTCCTGACTTTC
TRBV27	NA	TRBJ2-3	NA	CASSEAKDTQYF	TGTGCCAGCAGTGAGGCCAAAGATACGCAGTATTTT
TRBV30	TRBD1	TRBJ1-4	few	CAWRAGTANEKLFF	TGTGCCTGGAGGGCCGGGACAGCGAATGAAAAACTGTTTTTT
TRBV7-2	NA	TRBJ2-2	NA	CASSLAGGPGELFF	TGTGCCAGCAGCTTAGCGGGAGGCCCCGGGGAGCTGTTTTTT
TRBV7-9	TRBD2	TRBJ2-5	NA	CASSLRASGAQETQYF	TGTGCCAGCAGCTTACGGGCTAGCGGAGCCCAAGAGACCCAGTACTTC